The T cell receptor (beta chain) described here comes from a study of cytomegalovirus exposure and HLA in healthy donors. Across the study: Approximately 170 million T cells yielded some 120 million unique TCR beta sequences in earlier analysis. General study findings and limits: Most TCR sequences showed up rarely, but some public TCRs showed up in many donors. A later analysis showed that HLA-associated TCR beta chains had undergone more clonal expansion than equally common others.

On this clone itself: The antigen remains undetermined.

This CDR3 has 15 amino acids. Germline CDR1 reads SGHNT; CDR2 reads YYREEE (reference sequence). 13 Jbeta primers and 60 Vbeta primers were used for the PCR. The data were produced by immunoSEQ multiplex PCR, yet TCRdb's version contains in-frame clones alone and is incomplete. The table has around 100,000 clones, about 70% seen once. The V gene is TRBV5-4, the J gene TRBJ2-5; the match to TRBD1 covers 8 bases. The tail of the sequence fits TRBJ2-7 better, so the J call may be wrong. This TCR was sampled from a man aged 45 to 65 in good health and CMV-seropositive. The material sequenced was PBMCs. CDR3 sequence reads: CASSLNPGGVYEQYF. The CDR3 DNA reads TGTGCCAGCAGCTTAAACCCAGGGGGCGTCTACGAGCAGTACTTC.